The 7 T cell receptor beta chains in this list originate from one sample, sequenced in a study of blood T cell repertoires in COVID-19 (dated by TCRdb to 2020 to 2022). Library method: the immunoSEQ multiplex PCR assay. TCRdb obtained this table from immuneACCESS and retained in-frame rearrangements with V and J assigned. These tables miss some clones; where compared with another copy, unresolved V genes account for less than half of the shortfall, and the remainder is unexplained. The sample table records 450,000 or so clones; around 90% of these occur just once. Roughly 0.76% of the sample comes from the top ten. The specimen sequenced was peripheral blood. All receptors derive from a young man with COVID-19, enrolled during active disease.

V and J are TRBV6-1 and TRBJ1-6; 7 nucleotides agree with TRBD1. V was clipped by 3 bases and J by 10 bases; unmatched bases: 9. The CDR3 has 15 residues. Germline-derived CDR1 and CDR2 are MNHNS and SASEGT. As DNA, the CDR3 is TGTGCCAGCAGTGACCTGACAGGGAGTGGCTCACCCCTCCACTTT. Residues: CASSDLTGSGSPLHF.

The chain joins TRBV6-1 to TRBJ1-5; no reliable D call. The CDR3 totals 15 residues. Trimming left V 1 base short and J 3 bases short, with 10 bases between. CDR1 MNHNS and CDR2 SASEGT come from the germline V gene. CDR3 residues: CASSEEEFYNQPQHF. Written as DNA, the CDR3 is TGTGCCAGCAGTGAAGAAGAGTTCTACAATCAGCCCCAGCATTTT.

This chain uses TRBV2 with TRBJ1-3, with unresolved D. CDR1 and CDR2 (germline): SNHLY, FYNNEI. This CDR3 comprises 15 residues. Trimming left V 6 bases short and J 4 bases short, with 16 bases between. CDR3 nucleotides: TGTGCCAGCAGAGCCCAACCTACCCCAGGAAACACCATATATTTT. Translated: CASRAQPTPGNTIYF.

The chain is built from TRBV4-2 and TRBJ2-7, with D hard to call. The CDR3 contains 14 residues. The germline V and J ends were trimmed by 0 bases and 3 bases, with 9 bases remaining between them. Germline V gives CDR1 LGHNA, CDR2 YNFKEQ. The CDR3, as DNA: TGTGCCAGCAGCCAAGATAGCTACAACTACGAGCAGTACTTC. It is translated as CASSQDSYNYEQYF.

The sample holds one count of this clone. The CDR3 here is CASSQVSQNSYEQYF. Here the CDR3 DNA reads TGCGCCAGCAGCCAAGTGTCTCAGAACTCCTACGAGCAGTACTTC. The chain carries TRBV4-1 and TRBJ2-7; D call uncertain. Germline V lookup: CDR1 MGHRA, CDR2 YSYEKL. Trimming took 1 base from V and 0 from J, leaving 10 bases between them. This CDR3 comprises 15 residues.

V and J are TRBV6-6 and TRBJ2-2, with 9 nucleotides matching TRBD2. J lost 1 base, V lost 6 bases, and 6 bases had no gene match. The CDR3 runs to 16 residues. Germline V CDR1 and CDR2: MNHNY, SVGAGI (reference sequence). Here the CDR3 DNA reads TGTGCCAGCAGCGGACGGACTAGCGAGAACACCGGGGAGCTGTTTTTT. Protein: CASSGRTSENTGELFF.

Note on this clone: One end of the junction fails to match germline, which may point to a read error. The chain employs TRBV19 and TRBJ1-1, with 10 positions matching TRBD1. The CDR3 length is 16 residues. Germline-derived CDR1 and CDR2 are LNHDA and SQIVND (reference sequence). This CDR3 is CASSGTGALIGTGAFF. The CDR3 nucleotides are TGTGCCAGTTCCGGGACAGGGGCTCTAATTGGAACTGGAGCTTTCTTT.